Detailed here is one T cell receptor beta chain. This sample is part of a study of blood T cell repertoires in COVID-19. Sequencing used immunoSEQ multiplex PCR; TCRdb keeps in-frame clones, though not all of them. Altogether hundreds of thousands of clones are present, approximately 89% being singletons, with the ten largest covering roughly an eighth. From germline, CDR1 is SGHRS and CDR2 YFSETQ. V was trimmed by 6 bases and J by 2 bases, leaving 14 bases between them. This CDR3 contains 14 residues. The receptor was derived from a woman aged 55-75 years with acute or convalescent COVID-19. This chain uses TRBV5-1 with TRBJ1-2, with a tentative D call TRBD1 (5 bases). The sequencing sample was made of peripheral blood. DNA for the CDR3: TGCGCCAGCACCGCCACTCAGGGAAACTATGGCTACACCTTC. Its protein is CASTATQGNYGYTF.